These 5 T cell receptor beta chains originate from one sample sequenced in a study of blood T cell repertoires in COVID-19. Data came from immunoSEQ multiplex PCR; TCRdb stores just in-frame clones and leaves some out. The table records roughly 120,000 clones, more than 60% of them present only once. Material for sequencing was peripheral blood. All receptors derive from a man in his 70s with acute or convalescent COVID-19.

The rearrangement joins TRBV7-8 to TRBJ1-2, with D perhaps matching TRBD1 (6 bases). Germline V lookup: CDR1 SGHVS, CDR2 FQNEAQ. V gave up 2 bases and J gave up 6 bases, with 19 bases separating them. The CDR3 totals 16 residues. This CDR3 is CASSLWGGGAWNGYTF. Written as DNA, the CDR3 is TGTGCCAGCAGCTTATGGGGAGGGGGGGCCTGGAATGGCTACACCTTC.

V usage is TRBV6-2 or TRBV6-3 and J usage is TRBJ2-7; D may be TRBD2 (6 bases). Looked up from germline, CDR1 is MNHEY and CDR2 is SVGEGT. The CDR3 sequence is 16 residues long. V was cut by 4 bases and J by 5 bases, with 21 bases left in between. CDR3 coding DNA: TGTGCCAGCAGTTTACCCTTTGGGGGAGGCGTAGACGAGCAGTACTTC. Translated, it gives CASSLPFGGGVDEQYF.

The V gene is TRBV13, the J gene TRBJ2-7, with D perhaps TRBD1 (6 bases). CDR1 and CDR2 (germline): PRHDT, FYEKMQ (reference sequence). The CDR3 spans 14 residues. The V and J ends lost 4 bases and 5 bases respectively, with 15 bases between them. The CDR3 DNA reads as TGTGCCAGCAGCTCCGTCCAGGACAGTGACGAGCAGTACTTC. This encodes CASSSVQDSDEQYF.

This clone has only a few counts. The chain employs TRBV11-2 and TRBJ1-6, with no clear D. Per germline, CDR1 SGHAT and CDR2 FQNNGV. CDR3 length: 15 amino acids. V lost 2 bases to trimming and J lost 7 bases, with 12 bases between them. CDR3 sequence reads: CASSLTAEGNSPLHF. CDR3 sequence (DNA): TGTGCCAGCAGCTTAACGGCGGAGGGAAATTCACCCCTCCACTTT.

The sample holds one count of this clone. The chain has TRBV29-1 and TRBJ1-2; D is undetermined. Germline CDR1 and CDR2: SQVTM and ANQGSEA. The V gene lost 1 base and the J gene lost 4 bases, with 10 bases spanning the gap. The length of the CDR3 is 13 residues. Here the CDR3 reads CSVEVTIGYGYTF. The CDR3 region has the DNA TGCAGCGTTGAAGTGACAATCGGCTATGGCTACACCTTC. Together with reference TRBV29-1 and TRBJ1-2, the CDR3 gives the full variable domain: SAVISQKPSRDICQRGTSLTIQCQVDSQVTMMFWYRQQPGQSLTLIATANQGSEATYESGFVIDKFPISRPNLTFSTLTVSNMSPEDSSIYLCSVEVTIGYGYTFGSGTRLTVV.